These 30 T cell receptor beta chains originate from one sample sequenced in a study of untreated major depressive disorder (dated by TCRdb to between 2017 and 2018). Library preparation employed the immunoSEQ multiplex PCR assay. Not all clones reach the TCRdb copy of this immuneACCESS table, which keeps in-frame sequences only. Checked studies attribute under half of the gap to unresolved V genes and leave the rest unexplained. The table for this sample lists roughly 13,000 clones; about 89% of them were counted only once. Of the sample, around 1.6% is held by the ten largest clones. The research as a whole found: Higher TRBV05-01 (Vbeta 5.1) usage among CD4+ T cells of depressed patients compared with controls was confirmed by sequencing, with p = 0.040 in a one-tailed test.

These TCRs are of unknown antigen specificity. The sequencing sample was made of CD4+ T cells from PBMCs. The receptors shown here come from a woman aged 30 to 39 with major depressive disorder.

The J gene is TRBJ2-2, the V gene TRBV5-1; perhaps TRBD1 as D (6 bases). The V end lost 7 bases, the J end lost 4 bases, and 17 bases lay between the germline ends. This CDR3 is built from 15 residues. The germline gives CDR1 SGHRS, CDR2 YFSETQ. The CDR3 here is CASRRTERSTGELFF. The CDR3 DNA reads as TGCGCCAGCCGGAGGACAGAACGCTCCACCGGGGAGCTGTTTTTT.

The V and J genes are TRBV28 and TRBJ2-7, with D possibly matching TRBD2 (5 bases). This CDR3 contains 13 residues. V was trimmed by 3 bases and J by 1 base, leaving 7 bases between them. Germline CDR1 and CDR2: MDHEN and SYDVKM. The CDR3 sequence: CASSLGGSYEQYF. The DNA for the CDR3 is TGTGCCAGCAGTTTGGGCGGGTCCTACGAGCAGTACTTC.

V is TRBV6-1 and J is TRBJ2-3; unclear D gene. V was shortened by 2 bases and J by 7 bases, with 7 bases between the two germline ends. The germline V gene encodes CDR1 MNHNS and CDR2 SASEGT. This CDR3 has 12 residues. The CDR3 sequence: CASSELGYTQYF. The CDR3 DNA reads as TGTGCCAGCAGTGAACTGGGTTATACGCAGTATTTT.

This chain connects TRBV5-4 to TRBJ2-1, with 7 bases fitting TRBD2. CDR1 SGHNT and CDR2 YYREEE come from the germline V gene (reference sequence). The CDR3 sequence is 16 residues long. The ends lost 0 bases at V and 8 bases at J; junction bases unmatched: 11. The CDR3, as DNA: TGTGCCAGCAGCTTGGGAATGGGCGGGAGTAGGGATGAGCAGTTCTTC. Its protein is CASSLGMGGSRDEQFF.

For this clone: Other DNA sequences in the same sample also yield this CDR3. This chain links TRBV19 with TRBJ2-1; perhaps TRBD1 as D (7 bases). The CDR3 consists of 15 residues. Per germline, CDR1 LNHDA and CDR2 SQIVND (reference sequence). V gave up 3 bases and J gave up 0 bases, with 9 bases separating them. DNA of the CDR3: TGTGCCAGTAGTATCAGGGGGGACTCCTACAATGAGCAGTTCTTC. The encoded protein is CASSIRGDSYNEQFF.

The chain uses TRBV18 and TRBJ1-1; D gene uncertain. Germline V gene data show CDR1 as KGHSH and CDR2 as LQKENI. The CDR3 totals 15 residues. Trimming stripped 0 bases from V and 1 base from J, with 9 bases between. CDR3 sequence: CASSPPVGGNTEAFF. CDR3 nucleotides: TGTGCCAGCTCACCACCCGTGGGAGGGAACACTGAAGCTTTCTTT.

This clone was found once. The chain couples TRBV2 to TRBJ1-5; D is ambiguous. The CDR3 is 14 residues long. Germline CDR1 reads SNHLY; CDR2 reads FYNNEI. V lost 8 bases and J 1 base, leaving 12 bases between the germline ends. The CDR3 here is CASRRGRSNQPQHF. For the CDR3, the DNA is TGTGCCAGCCGACGGGGAAGGAGCAATCAGCCCCAGCATTTT. The entire variable domain, with the rest obtained from reference TRBV2 and TRBJ1-5, is as follows: EPEVTQTPSHQVTQMGQEVILRCVPISNHLYFYWYRQILGQKVEFLVSFYNNEISEKSEIFDDQFSVERPDGSNFTLKIRSTKLEDSAMYFCASRRGRSNQPQHFGDGTRLSIL.

The chain uses TRBV4-1 and TRBJ1-2; D is uncertain. Germline-derived CDR1 and CDR2 are MGHRA and YSYEKL. The V and J ends lost 0 bases and 0 bases respectively, with 20 bases between them. The CDR3 spans 19 residues. Written as DNA, the CDR3 is TGCGCCAGCAGCCAAGATTATCGGGTGGGGTACATCACTAACTATGGCTACACCTTC. Encoded protein: CASSQDYRVGYITNYGYTF.

The chain employs TRBV6-1 and TRBJ2-6; TRBD2 matches at 11 bases. J was trimmed by 0 bases and V by 3 bases; bases with no gene match: 4. The germline CDR1 and CDR2 sequences are MNHNS and SASEGT. The CDR3 runs to 18 residues. CDR3 residues: CASSDRLAGSSGANVLTF. CDR3 DNA: TGTGCCAGCAGTGACCGACTAGCGGGAAGCTCTGGGGCCAACGTCCTGACTTTC.

The chain carries TRBV5-1 and TRBJ1-3; tentatively, D is TRBD1 (5 bases). Trimming pared 1 base from V and 2 bases from J, leaving 10 bases between. Germline V lookup: CDR1 SGHRS, CDR2 YFSETQ. The CDR3 consists of 15 residues. Here the CDR3 DNA reads TGCGCCAGCAGCTTGTCAGGGTACACTGGAAACACCATATATTTT. As protein: CASSLSGYTGNTIYF.

This clone was detected a few times. The gene calls are TRBV5-1 and TRBJ2-7; D unclear. The length of the CDR3 is 12 residues. Germline values: CDR1 SGHRS, CDR2 YFSETQ. Between the trimmed V and J ends, which lost 2 bases and 3 bases, there was a span of 6 bases. CDR3: CASSLQSYEQYF. DNA of the CDR3: TGCGCCAGCAGCTTACAGAGCTACGAGCAGTACTTC.

The rearrangement uses TRBV19 and TRBJ2-2, with a possible D match to TRBD2 (5 bases). Per germline, CDR1 LNHDA and CDR2 SQIVND (reference sequence). CDR3 length: 14 amino acids. Trimming removed 2 bases from V and 6 bases from J, with 10 bases in between. In DNA form, the CDR3 reads TGTGCCAGTAGTATACAGCGGACGTCCGGGGAGCTGTTTTTT. Residues: CASSIQRTSGELFF.

The chain joins TRBV16 to TRBJ1-2; D not certain. V gave up 1 base and J gave up 8 bases, with 14 bases separating them. The CDR3 totals 14 residues. The V gene's germline CDR1 is KGHSY and CDR2 FQNENV. The CDR3 DNA follows: TGTGCCAGCAGCCAATTGCGGGGATCAAGAGGCTACACCTTC. Protein product: CASSQLRGSRGYTF.

This chain connects TRBV5-1 to TRBJ2-6; D not resolved. CDR1 is SGHRS, CDR2 YFSETQ, per germline. The CDR3 sequence is 14 residues long. The ends were cut back, 2 bases at V and 1 base at J, with 4 bases in the middle. CDR3 region: CASSLGSGANVLTF. The CDR3 nucleotides are TGCGCCAGCAGCTTAGGGTCTGGGGCCAACGTCCTGACTTTC.

The sample holds one count of this clone. The genes are TRBV6-5 and TRBJ2-5; possibly TRBD1 or TRBD2 for D (5 bases each). Per the germline V gene, CDR1 is MNHEY and CDR2 is SVGAGI. CDR3 size: 15 residues. V gave up 6 bases and J gave up 5 bases, with 19 bases separating them. The CDR3 loop is CASSLNWLGRETQYF. The CDR3 DNA sequence: TGTGCCAGCAGCCTAAATTGGCTGGGACGGGAGACCCAGTACTTC.

The chain recombines TRBV6-5 with TRBJ1-2; the D is unclear. Trimming took off 2 bases at V and 8 bases at J, with 15 bases between the two ends. In germline, CDR1 is MNHEY, CDR2 SVGAGI. The CDR3 runs 14 residues. The CDR3 nucleotides read TGTGCCAGCAGTTACGGTCACGGCATGGGAGGCTACACCTTC. The encoded protein is CASSYGHGMGGYTF.

The genes are TRBV7-6 and TRBJ2-7; D is possibly TRBD1 (6 bases). V was clipped by 5 bases and J by 3 bases, with 8 bases between them. Germline V gene lookup returns CDR1 SGHVS and CDR2 FNYEAQ. The CDR3 loop spans 12 amino acids. The CDR3 loop is CASSGQHYEQYF. CDR3 nucleotides: TGTGCCAGCAGCGGACAGCACTACGAGCAGTACTTC.

V usage is TRBV29-1 and J usage is TRBJ2-5, with 13 bases fitting TRBD2. The junction had 4 bases not matched to a gene; V was cut back by 6 bases and J by 3 bases. This CDR3 is 14 amino acids long. Germline V lookup: CDR1 SQVTM, CDR2 ANQGSEA. The CDR3 nucleotides read TGCAGCGTGCGGACTAGCGGGAGTGAAGAGACCCAGTACTTC. It codes for CSVRTSGSEETQYF.

This clone was seen only a few times. The rearrangement joins TRBV7-9 to TRBJ1-1, with TRBD1 matching over 10 bases. The CDR3 has 18 amino acids. V lost 5 bases, J lost 4 bases, and 16 bases stayed unmatched. CDR1 and CDR2 (germline): SEHNR, FQNEAQ (reference sequence). CDR3 coding DNA: TGTGCCAGCAGCCTCTCCTTCGGACAGGGGGTAGGGGGCACTGAAGCTTTCTTT. Translating gives CASSLSFGQGVGGTEAFF.

The rearrangement links TRBV15 to TRBJ1-1; 8 positions agree with TRBD1. Trimming at V came to 3 bases and at J to 11 bases, leaving 11 bases not matched to a gene. The CDR3 is made up of 14 amino acids. CDR1 is LNHNV, CDR2 YYDKDF, per germline (reference sequence). The CDR3 spells CATSSSGTGFVAFF. In DNA form, the CDR3 reads TGTGCCACCAGCAGTTCCGGGACAGGTTTTGTGGCTTTCTTT. Full variable domain (rest looked up from reference TRBV15 and TRBJ1-1): DAMVIQNPRYQVTQFGKPVTLSCSQTLNHNVMYWYQQKSSQAPKLLFHYYDKDFNNEADTPDNFQSRRPNTSFCFLDIRSPGLGDTAMYLCATSSSGTGFVAFFGQGTRLTVV.

This sequence joins TRBV6-5 and TRBJ1-2; maybe TRBD1 (5 bases). Trimming pared 6 bases from V and 7 bases from J, leaving 15 bases between. Per germline, CDR1 MNHEY and CDR2 SVGAGI. This CDR3 region has 13 residues. The CDR3: CASRWTLRGGYTF. The CDR3 region has the DNA TGTGCCAGCAGGTGGACCTTGAGGGGTGGCTACACCTTC.

The rearrangement links TRBV7-9 to TRBJ2-7; the match to TRBD2 covers 12 bases. CDR3 size: 19 residues. CDR1 SEHNR and CDR2 FQNEAQ come from the germline V gene (reference sequence). The junction had 15 bases not matched to a gene; V was cut back by 1 base and J by 5 bases. The CDR3 region has the DNA TGTGCCAGCAGCTTAGGGTCCTCCCTAGCGGGAGGGCTCCGGAACGAGCAGTACTTC. Translating it yields CASSLGSSLAGGLRNEQYF.

This clone was observed once. This chain joins TRBV11-3 and TRBJ1-1; the D is unclear. V lost 5 bases to trimming and J lost 3 bases, with 4 bases between them. The germline gives CDR1 SGHNT, CDR2 YENEEA. CDR3 size: 11 residues. CDR3 residues: CASSPDTEAFF. As DNA, the CDR3 is TGTGCCAGCAGCCCGGACACTGAAGCTTTCTTT.

The V and J genes are TRBV30 and TRBJ1-2; no reliable D call. The ends were cut back, 3 bases at V and 8 bases at J, with 19 bases in the middle. The CDR3 loop spans 14 amino acids. Looked up from germline, CDR1 is GTSNPN and CDR2 is SVGIG (reference sequence). CDR3 amino acids: CAWSVLNGVRGYTF. CDR3 in DNA: TGTGCCTGGAGCGTGCTAAACGGGGTCCGAGGCTACACCTTC.

J is TRBJ1-2 and V is TRBV5-6; D is unresolved. Germline V CDR1 and CDR2: SGHDT, YYEEEE. This CDR3 region has 15 residues. V was trimmed by 6 bases and J by 1 base, leaving 16 bases between them. CDR3 in DNA: TGTGCCAGCACCCTTCCGCAGCAAAATAACTATGGCTACACCTTC. This encodes CASTLPQQNNYGYTF.

The rearrangement joins TRBV5-1 to TRBJ2-2; D not resolved. Trimming removed 0 bases from V and 3 bases from J, with 9 bases in between. The germline gives CDR1 SGHRS, CDR2 YFSETQ. CDR3 length equals 15 residues. CDR3 protein: CASSLAGGYTGELFF. CDR3 in DNA: TGCGCCAGCAGCTTGGCCGGTGGGTACACCGGGGAGCTGTTTTTT. Full variable domain (rest looked up from reference TRBV5-1 and TRBJ2-2): KAGVTQTPRYLIKTRGQQVTLSCSPISGHRSVSWYQQTPGQGLQFLFEYFSETQRNKGNFPGRFSGRQFSNSRSEMNVSTLELGDSALYLCASSLAGGYTGELFFGEGSRLTVL.

This chain's CDR3 is CASSEILQGSEAFF. The CDR3 DNA reads TGTGCCAGCAGTGAGATACTCCAGGGCTCTGAAGCTTTCTTT. The J gene is TRBJ1-1, the V gene TRBV6-1; the D gene is possibly TRBD1 (5 bases). Germline V gene data show CDR1 as MNHNS and CDR2 as SASEGT. The V end lost 3 bases, the J end lost 6 bases, and 14 bases lay between the germline ends. This CDR3 region has 14 residues.

J is TRBJ2-1 and V is TRBV5-1; TRBD2 matches 13 bases. V was pared by 4 bases and J by 9 bases, with 10 bases of the junction left unmatched. Germline V gene lookup returns CDR1 SGHRS and CDR2 YFSETQ. This CDR3 is 16 amino acids long. The CDR3 region is CASSTGGLAGIGEQFF. Here the CDR3 DNA reads TGCGCCAGCAGCACCGGGGGACTAGCGGGGATCGGTGAGCAGTTCTTC.

The V and J genes are TRBV30 and TRBJ2-2; 9 bases are a match to TRBD2. V was pared by 2 bases and J by 5 bases, with 3 bases of the junction left unmatched. The CDR3 totals 14 residues. Per germline, CDR1 GTSNPN and CDR2 SVGIG (reference sequence). This CDR3 is CAWSTGLATGELFF. As DNA, the CDR3 is TGTGCCTGGAGTACGGGACTAGCAACCGGGGAGCTGTTTTTT.

The V gene is TRBV9, the J gene TRBJ2-2; D may be TRBD1 or TRBD2 (5 bases each). The V end lost 2 bases, the J end lost 5 bases, and 13 bases lay between the germline ends. CDR1 is SGDLS, CDR2 YYNGEE, per germline. The CDR3 sequence is 15 residues long. The CDR3 DNA follows: TGTGCCAGCAGCGTTGGGACGGTTAATACCGGGGAGCTGTTTTTT. It encodes CASSVGTVNTGELFF.